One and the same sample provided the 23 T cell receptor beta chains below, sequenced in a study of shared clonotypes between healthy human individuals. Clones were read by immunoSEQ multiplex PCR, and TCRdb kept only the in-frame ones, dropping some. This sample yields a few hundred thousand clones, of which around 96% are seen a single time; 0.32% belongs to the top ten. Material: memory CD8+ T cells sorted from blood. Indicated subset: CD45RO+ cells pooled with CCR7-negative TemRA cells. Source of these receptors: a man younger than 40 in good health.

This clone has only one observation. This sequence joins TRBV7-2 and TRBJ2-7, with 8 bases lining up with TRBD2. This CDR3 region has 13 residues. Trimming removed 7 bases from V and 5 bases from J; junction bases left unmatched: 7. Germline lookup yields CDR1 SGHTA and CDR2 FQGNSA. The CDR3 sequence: CASTHSGSHEQYF. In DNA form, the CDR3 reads TGTGCCAGCACCCACAGCGGGAGTCACGAGCAGTACTTC.

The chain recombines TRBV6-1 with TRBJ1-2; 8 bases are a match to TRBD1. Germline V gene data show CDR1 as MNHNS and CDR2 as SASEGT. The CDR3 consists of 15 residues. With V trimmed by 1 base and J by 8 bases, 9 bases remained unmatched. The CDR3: CASSEVGTGAPGYTF. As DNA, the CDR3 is TGTGCCAGCAGTGAAGTGGGGACAGGCGCCCCGGGCTACACCTTC.

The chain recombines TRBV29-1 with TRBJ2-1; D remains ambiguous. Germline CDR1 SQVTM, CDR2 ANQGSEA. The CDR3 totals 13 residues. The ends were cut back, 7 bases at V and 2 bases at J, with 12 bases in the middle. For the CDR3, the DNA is TGCAGCGCCCAAGCGAACGCCTACAATGAGCAGTTCTTC. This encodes CSAQANAYNEQFF.

The CDR3, as DNA: TGTGCCATCAGTGAGTCCCCGGGGTTCGAGCAGTACTTC. This translates into CAISESPGFEQYF. The V gene is TRBV10-3, the J gene TRBJ2-7; D perhaps matches TRBD2 (5 bases). CDR3 length equals 13 residues. Trimming took off 0 bases at V and 6 bases at J, with 9 bases between the two ends. In germline, CDR1 is ENHRY, CDR2 SYGVKD.

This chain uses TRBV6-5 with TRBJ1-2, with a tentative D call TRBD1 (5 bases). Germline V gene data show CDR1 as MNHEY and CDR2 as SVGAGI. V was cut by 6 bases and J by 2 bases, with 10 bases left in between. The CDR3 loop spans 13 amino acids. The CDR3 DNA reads TGTGCCAGCAGCAGGGTAGGGAACTATGGCTACACCTTC. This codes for CASSRVGNYGYTF.

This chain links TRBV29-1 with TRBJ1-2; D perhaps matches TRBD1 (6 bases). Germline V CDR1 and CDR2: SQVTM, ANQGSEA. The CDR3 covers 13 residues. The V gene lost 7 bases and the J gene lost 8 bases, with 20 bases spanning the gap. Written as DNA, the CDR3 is TGCAGCGATATAAACTACAGGGACGGAGGCTACACCTTC. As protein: CSDINYRDGGYTF.

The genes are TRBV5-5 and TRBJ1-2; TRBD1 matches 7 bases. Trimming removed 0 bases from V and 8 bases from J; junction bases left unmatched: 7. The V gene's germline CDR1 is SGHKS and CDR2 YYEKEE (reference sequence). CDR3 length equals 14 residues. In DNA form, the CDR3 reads TGTGCCAGCAGCTTGGTTGGCAGGGGGGACGGCTACACCTTC. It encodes CASSLVGRGDGYTF.

CDR3 protein: CASSPPATSRNEQFF. CDR3 DNA sequence: TGTGCCAGCAGTCCCCCAGCGACTAGCCGCAATGAGCAGTTCTTC. The chain links TRBV27 to TRBJ2-1; TRBD2 matches 7 bases. The CDR3 runs to 15 residues. The germline CDR1 and CDR2 sequences are MNHEY and SMNVEV (reference sequence). The junction had 10 bases not matched to a gene; V was cut back by 5 bases and J by 6 bases.

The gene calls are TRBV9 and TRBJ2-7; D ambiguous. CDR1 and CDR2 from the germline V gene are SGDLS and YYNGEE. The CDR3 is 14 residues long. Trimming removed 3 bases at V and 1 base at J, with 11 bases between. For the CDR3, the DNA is TGTGCCAGCAGCGCCTCCTACGCTTCCTACGAGCAGTACTTC. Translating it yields CASSASYASYEQYF.

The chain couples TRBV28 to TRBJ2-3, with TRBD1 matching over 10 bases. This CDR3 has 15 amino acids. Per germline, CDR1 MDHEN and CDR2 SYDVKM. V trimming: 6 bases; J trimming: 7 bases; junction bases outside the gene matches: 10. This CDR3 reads CASRPPRQGAYTQYF. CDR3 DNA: TGTGCCAGCAGACCCCCGAGACAGGGGGCATATACGCAGTATTTT.

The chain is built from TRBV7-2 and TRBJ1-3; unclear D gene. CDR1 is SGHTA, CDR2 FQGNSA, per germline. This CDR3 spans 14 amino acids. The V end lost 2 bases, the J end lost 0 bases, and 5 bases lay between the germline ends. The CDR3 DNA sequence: TGTGCCAGCAGCTTAATTAACTCTGGAAACACCATATATTTT. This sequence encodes CASSLINSGNTIYF.

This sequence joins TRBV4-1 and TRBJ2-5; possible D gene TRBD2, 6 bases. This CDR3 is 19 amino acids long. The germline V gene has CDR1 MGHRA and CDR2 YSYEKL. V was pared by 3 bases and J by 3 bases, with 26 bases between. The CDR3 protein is CASSQVTAYSGEWEETQYF. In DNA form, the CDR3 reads TGCGCCAGCAGCCAGGTGACAGCCTACTCGGGAGAATGGGAAGAGACCCAGTACTTC.

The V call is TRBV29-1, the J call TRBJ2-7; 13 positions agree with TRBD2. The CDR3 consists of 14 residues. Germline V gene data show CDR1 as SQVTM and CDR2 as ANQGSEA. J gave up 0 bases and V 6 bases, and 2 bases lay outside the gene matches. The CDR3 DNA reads TGCAGCGTGGGACTAGCGGGAAGCTCCTACGAGCAGTACTTC. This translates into CSVGLAGSSYEQYF.

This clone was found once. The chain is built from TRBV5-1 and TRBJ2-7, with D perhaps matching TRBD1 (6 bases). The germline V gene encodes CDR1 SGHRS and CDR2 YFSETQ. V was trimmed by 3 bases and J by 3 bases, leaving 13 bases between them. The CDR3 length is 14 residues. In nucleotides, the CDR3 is TGCGCCAGCAGCTCAGGGGACATTTACTACGAGCAGTACTTC. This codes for CASSSGDIYYEQYF. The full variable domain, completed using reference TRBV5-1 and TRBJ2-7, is KAGVTQTPRYLIKTRGQQVTLSCSPISGHRSVSWYQQTPGQGLQFLFEYFSETQRNKGNFPGRFSGRQFSNSRSEMNVSTLELGDSALYLCASSSGDIYYEQYFGPGTRLTVT.

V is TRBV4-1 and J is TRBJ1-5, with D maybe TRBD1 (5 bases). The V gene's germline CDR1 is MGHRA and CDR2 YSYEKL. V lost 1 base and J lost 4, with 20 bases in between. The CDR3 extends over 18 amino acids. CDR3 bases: TGCGCCAGCAGCCAAGGAGGGGTGCAGGGTCTAAGAAATCAGCCCCAGCATTTT. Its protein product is CASSQGGVQGLRNQPQHF.

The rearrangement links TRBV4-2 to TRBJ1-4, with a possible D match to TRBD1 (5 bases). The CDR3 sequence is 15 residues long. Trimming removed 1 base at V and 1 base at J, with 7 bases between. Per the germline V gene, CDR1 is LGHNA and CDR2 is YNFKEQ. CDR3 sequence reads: CASSQVGQTNEKLFF. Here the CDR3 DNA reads TGTGCCAGCAGCCAAGTAGGACAAACTAATGAAAAACTGTTTTTT.

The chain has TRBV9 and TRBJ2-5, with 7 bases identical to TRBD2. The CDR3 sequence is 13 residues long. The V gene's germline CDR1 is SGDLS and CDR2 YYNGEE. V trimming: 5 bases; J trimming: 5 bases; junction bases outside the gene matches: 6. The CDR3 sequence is CASRGGLDETQYF. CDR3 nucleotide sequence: TGTGCCAGCAGGGGAGGACTAGATGAGACCCAGTACTTC.

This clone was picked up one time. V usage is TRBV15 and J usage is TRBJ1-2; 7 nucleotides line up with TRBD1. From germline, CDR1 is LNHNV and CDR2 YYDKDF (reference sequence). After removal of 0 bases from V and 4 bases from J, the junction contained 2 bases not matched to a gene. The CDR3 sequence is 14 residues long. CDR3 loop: CATSREQGTYGYTF. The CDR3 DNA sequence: TGTGCCACCAGCAGAGAACAGGGGACCTATGGCTACACCTTC.

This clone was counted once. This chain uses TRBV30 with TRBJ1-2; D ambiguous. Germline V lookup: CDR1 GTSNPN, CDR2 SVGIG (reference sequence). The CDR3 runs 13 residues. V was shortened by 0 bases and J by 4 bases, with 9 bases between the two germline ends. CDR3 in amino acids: CAWSVTGGYGYTF. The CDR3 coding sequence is TGTGCCTGGAGTGTAACGGGCGGCTATGGCTACACCTTC.

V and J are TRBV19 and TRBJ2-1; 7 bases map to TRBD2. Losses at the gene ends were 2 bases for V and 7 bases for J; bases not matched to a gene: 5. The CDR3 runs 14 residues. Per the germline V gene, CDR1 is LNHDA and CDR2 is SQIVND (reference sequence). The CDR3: CASSISFGGNEQFF. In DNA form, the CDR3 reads TGTGCCAGTAGTATAAGTTTCGGGGGGAATGAGCAGTTCTTC.

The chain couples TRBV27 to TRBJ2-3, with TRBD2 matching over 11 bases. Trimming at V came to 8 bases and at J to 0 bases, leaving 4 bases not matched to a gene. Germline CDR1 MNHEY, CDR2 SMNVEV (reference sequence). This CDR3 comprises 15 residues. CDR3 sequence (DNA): TGTGCCAGCGGGCGACTAGCGGGGAGCACAGATACGCAGTATTTT. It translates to CASGRLAGSTDTQYF.

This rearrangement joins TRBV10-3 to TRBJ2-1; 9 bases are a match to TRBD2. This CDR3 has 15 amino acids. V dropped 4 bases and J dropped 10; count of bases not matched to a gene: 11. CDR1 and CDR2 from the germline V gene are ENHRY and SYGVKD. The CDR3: CAISVVEREVGEQFF. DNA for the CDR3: TGTGCCATCAGTGTAGTCGAGCGGGAGGTGGGGGAGCAGTTCTTC.

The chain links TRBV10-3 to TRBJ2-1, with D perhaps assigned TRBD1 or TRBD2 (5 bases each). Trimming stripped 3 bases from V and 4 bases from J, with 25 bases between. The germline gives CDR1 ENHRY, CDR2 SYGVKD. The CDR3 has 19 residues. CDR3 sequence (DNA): TGTGCCATCAGTGATTTTGGGCTTTGGGGAACTAGGGGTTACAATGAGCAGTTCTTC. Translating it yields CAISDFGLWGTRGYNEQFF.